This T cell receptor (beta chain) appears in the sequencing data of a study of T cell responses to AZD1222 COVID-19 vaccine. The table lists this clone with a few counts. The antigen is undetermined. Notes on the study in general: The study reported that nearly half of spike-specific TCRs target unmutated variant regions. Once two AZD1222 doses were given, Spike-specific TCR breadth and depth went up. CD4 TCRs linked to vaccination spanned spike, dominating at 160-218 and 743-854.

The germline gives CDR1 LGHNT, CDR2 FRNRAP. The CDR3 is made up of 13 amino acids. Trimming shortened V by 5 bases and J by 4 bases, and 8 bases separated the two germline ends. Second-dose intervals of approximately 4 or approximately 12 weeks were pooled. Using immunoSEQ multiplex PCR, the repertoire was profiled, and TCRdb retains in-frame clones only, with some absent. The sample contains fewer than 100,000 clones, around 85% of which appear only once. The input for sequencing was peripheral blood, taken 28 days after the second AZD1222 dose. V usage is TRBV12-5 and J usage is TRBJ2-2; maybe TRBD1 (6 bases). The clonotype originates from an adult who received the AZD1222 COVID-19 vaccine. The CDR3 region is CASGTGTTGELFF. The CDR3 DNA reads TGTGCTAGTGGTACAGGGACCACCGGGGAGCTGTTTTTT. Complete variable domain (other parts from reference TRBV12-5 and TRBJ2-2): DARVTQTPRHKVTEMGQEVTMRCQPILGHNTVFWYRQTMMQGLELLAYFRNRAPLDDSGMPKDRFSAEMPDATLATLKIQPSEPRDSAVYFCASGTGTTGELFFGEGSRLTVL.